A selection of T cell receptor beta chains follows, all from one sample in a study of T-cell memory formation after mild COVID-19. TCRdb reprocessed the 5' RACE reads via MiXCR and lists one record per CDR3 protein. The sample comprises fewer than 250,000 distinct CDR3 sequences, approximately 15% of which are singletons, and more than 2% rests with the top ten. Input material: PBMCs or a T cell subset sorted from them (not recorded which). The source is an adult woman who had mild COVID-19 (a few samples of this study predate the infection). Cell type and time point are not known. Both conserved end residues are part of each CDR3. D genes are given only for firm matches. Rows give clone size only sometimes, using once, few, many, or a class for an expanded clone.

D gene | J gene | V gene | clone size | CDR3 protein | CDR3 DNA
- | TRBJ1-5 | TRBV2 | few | CASARGGASQPQHF | TGTGCCAGCGCTAGGGGGGGCGCGAGTCAGCCCCAGCATTTT
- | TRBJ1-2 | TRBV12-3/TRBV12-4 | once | CASSLYTGSGTF | TGTGCCAGCAGTTTATATACAGGGAGCGGCACCTTC
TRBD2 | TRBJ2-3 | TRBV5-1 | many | CASSLASGGTDTQYF | TGCGCCAGCAGCTTGGCCAGCGGGGGTACAGATACGCAGTATTTT
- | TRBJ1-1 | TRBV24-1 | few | CATDGQTRSEAFF | TGTGCCACGGATGGACAGACACGGAGTGAAGCTTTCTTT
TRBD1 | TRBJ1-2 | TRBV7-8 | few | CAWGRGRGYTF | TGTGCGTGGGGGAGGGGGCGAGGCTACACCTTC
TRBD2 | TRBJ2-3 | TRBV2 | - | CASKGTSVSTDTQYF | TGTGCCAGCAAGGGGACTAGCGTAAGCACAGATACGCAGTATTTT
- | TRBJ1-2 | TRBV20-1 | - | CSARDAGGNYGYTF | TGCAGTGCTAGAGATGCGGGGGGGAACTATGGCTACACCTTC
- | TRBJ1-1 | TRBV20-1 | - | CSAIAGTVNTEAFF | TGCAGTGCTATCGCCGGGACGGTGAACACTGAAGCTTTCTTT
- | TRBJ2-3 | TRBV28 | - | CASSLRRGRGDTDTQYF | TGTGCCAGCAGTTTAAGGAGGGGGAGGGGTGACACAGATACGCAGTATTTT
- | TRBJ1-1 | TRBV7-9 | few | CASSLAETEAFF | TGTGCCAGCAGCTTAGCGGAGACTGAAGCTTTCTTT
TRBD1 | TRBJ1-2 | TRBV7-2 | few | CASSVSGQLNYGYTF | TGTGCCAGCAGCGTATCGGGACAGCTAAACTATGGCTACACCTTC
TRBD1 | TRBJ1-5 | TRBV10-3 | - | CAIRAQGANQPQHF | TGTGCCATCAGGGCTCAGGGGGCTAATCAGCCCCAGCATTTT
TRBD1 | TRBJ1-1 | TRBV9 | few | CASSATGVGTEAFF | TGTGCCAGCAGCGCTACAGGGGTTGGGACTGAAGCTTTCTTT
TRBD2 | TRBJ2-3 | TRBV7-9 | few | CASSLGLAGGGDTQYF | TGTGCCAGCAGCTTAGGACTAGCGGGAGGGGGAGATACGCAGTATTTT
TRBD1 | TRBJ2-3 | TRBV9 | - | CASSRQGRADTQYF | TGTGCCAGCAGTAGACAGGGGCGCGCAGATACGCAGTATTTT
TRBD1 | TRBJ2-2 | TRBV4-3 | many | CASSQGTGLVTGELFF | TGCGCCAGCAGCCAAGGGACAGGGTTGGTCACCGGGGAGCTGTTTTTT
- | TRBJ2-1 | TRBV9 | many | CASSVGSLYYNEQFF | TGTGCCAGCAGCGTAGGTTCCCTATACTACAATGAGCAGTTCTTC